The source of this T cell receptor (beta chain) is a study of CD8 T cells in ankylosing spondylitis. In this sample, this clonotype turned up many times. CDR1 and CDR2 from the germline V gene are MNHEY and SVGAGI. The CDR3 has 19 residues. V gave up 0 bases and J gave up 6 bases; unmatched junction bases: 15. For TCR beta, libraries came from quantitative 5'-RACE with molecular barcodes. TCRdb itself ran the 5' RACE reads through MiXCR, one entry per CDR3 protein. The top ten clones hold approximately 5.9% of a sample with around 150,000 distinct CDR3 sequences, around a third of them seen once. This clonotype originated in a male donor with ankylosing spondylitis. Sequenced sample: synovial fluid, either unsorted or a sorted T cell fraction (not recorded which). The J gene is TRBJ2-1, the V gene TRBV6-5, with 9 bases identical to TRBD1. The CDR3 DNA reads TGTGCCAGCAGTTACTCGACCGACAGGGGGACCGCCTGGGTCAATGAGCAGTTCTTC. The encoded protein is CASSYSTDRGTAWVNEQFF.